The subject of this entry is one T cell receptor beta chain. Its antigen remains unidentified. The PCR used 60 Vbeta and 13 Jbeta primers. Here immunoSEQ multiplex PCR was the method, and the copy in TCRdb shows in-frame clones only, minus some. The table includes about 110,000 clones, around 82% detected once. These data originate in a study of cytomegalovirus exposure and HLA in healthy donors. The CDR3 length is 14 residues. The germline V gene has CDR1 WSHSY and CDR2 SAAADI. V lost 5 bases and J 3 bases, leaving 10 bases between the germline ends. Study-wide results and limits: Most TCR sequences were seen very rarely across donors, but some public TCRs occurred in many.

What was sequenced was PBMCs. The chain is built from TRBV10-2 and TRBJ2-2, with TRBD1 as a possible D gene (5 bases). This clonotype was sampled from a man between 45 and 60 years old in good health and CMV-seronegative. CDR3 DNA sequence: TGCGCCAGCAGTCTAGGCAGGGACACCGGGGAGCTGTTTTTT. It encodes CASSLGRDTGELFF.